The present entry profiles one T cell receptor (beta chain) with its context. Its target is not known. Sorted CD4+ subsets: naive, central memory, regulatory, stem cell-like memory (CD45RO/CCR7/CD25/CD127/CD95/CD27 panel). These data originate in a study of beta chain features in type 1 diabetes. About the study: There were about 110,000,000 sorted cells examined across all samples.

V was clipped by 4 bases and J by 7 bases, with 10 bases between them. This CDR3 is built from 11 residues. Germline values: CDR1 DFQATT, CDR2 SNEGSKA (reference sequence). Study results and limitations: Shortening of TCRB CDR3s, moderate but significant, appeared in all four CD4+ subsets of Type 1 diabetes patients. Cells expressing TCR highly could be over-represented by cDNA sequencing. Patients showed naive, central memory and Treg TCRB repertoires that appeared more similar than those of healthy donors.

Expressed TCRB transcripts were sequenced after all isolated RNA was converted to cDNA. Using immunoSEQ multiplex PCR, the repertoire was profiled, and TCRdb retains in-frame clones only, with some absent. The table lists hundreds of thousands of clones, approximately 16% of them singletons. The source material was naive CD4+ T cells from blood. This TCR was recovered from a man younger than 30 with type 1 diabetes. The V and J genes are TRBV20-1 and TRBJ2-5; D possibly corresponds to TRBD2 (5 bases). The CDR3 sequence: CSATGRGTQYF. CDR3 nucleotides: TGCAGTGCTACCGGCCGGGGGACCCAGTACTTC.